This T cell receptor (beta chain) emerged from a study of T cell repertoires in cytomegalovirus infection. Study information: Both recently identified HLA-C-restricted and well-studied HLA-B-restricted CMV epitopes were used in the study. Public TCR beta signatures were indicative of both CMV infection and a matching HLA type. Findings of the study overall: Pooled public TCR beta family frequency picked out CMV carriers with the relevant HLA. HLA-C-restricted CMV-specific TCR beta clonotypes prevailed in the ex vivo response.

This clonotype was counted at least ten times. Its antigen remains unknown. TCRdb re-called the reads through MiXCR, storing one row per CDR3 protein. The data hold about 740,000 distinct CDR3 sequences, with around 30% observed a single time. Germline values: CDR1 SEHNR, CDR2 FQNEAQ (reference sequence). The CDR3 loop spans 16 amino acids. Deletions cut 1 base from V and 2 bases from J, with 14 bases between. The sequence came from a human donor in good health (CMV status not recorded). Some clones in this sample may be carry-over from other donors' samples. This rearrangement joins TRBV7-9 to TRBJ1-2; D ambiguous. Here the sequenced sample was cultured PBMCs, taken from culture after CMV antigen stimulation. The CDR3 DNA reads as TGTGCCAGCAGCTTAGGGTCTCCACACCCCAACTATGGCTACACCTTC. Translation gives CASSLGSPHPNYGYTF.